The T cell receptor (beta chain) under discussion was sequenced for a study of T cell responses to AZD1222 COVID-19 vaccine. Study background: Second doses that came at about 4 or about 12 weeks were put together.

This CDR3 region has 16 residues. Worth noting for this clone: Its antigen remains unknown.

General study points: Only after the peak T cell response were repertoires sampled. Most donors were white British, females outnumbered males, and clonal diversity was possibly underestimated.

Some clones are missing from TCRdb's copy, which holds only in-frame ones; the method was immunoSEQ multiplex PCR. Of 85,000 to 130,000 clones detected, 75% to 90% appear once; the ten largest clones hold about 5.4%. This specimen was peripheral blood, taken on day 0 of AZD1222 vaccination. The receptor was derived from an adult in good health. The rearrangement uses TRBV21-1 and TRBJ2-2. TRBV21-1 constitutes a pseudogene. This CDR3 reads CASSYRAVHPTGELFF. DNA of the CDR3: TGTGCCAGCAGCTACCGGGCGGTCCACCCCACCGGGGAGCTGTTTTTT.